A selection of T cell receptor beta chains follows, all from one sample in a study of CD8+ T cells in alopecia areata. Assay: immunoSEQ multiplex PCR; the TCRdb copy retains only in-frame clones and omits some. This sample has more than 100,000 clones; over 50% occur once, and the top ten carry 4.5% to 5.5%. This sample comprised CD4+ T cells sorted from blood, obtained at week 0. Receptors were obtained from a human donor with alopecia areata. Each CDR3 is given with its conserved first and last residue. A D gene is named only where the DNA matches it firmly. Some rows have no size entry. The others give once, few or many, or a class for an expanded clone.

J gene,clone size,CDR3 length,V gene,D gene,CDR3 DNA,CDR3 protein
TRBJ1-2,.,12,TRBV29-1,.,TGCAGCGTTTTCGGGAGGAACTATGGCTACACCTTC,CSVFGRNYGYTF
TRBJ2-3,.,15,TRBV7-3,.,TGTGCCAGCAGCTTATCGGGGTTAAGCACAGATACGCAGTATTTT,CASSLSGLSTDTQYF
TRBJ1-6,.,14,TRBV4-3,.,TGCGCCAGCAGCCAGGGAAACCCAGCTTCACCCCTCCACTTT,CASSQGNPASPLHF
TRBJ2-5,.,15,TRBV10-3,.,TGTGCCATCAGCCCTGGAGGACGGCTCCAAGAGACCCAGTACTTC,CAISPGGRLQETQYF
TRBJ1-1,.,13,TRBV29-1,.,TGCAGCGTTGAAGATGAAGTGAACACTGAAGCTTTCTTT,CSVEDEVNTEAFF
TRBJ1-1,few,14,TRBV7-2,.,TGTGCCAGCAGCTTAAAGTTTTTGAACACTGAAGCTTTCTTT,CASSLKFLNTEAFF
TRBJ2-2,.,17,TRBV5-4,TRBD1,TGTGCCAGCAGCCGCCCGGACAGGGGCACGAACACCGGGGAGCTGTTTTTT,CASSRPDRGTNTGELFF
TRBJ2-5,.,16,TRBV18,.,TGTGCCAGCTCACCTCCGGGGACGGATCTCAGAGAGACCCAGTACTTC,CASSPPGTDLRETQYF
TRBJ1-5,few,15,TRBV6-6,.,TGTGCCAGCAGCTACGGGACCACAGGCAATCAGCCCCAGCATTTT,CASSYGTTGNQPQHF
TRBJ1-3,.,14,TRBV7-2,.,TGTGCCAGCAGCCCACCCCCGTCCGGAAACACCATATATTTT,CASSPPPSGNTIYF
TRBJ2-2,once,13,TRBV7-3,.,TGTGCCAGCAGCCGCCAGGGATTCGGGGAGCTGTTTTTT,CASSRQGFGELFF
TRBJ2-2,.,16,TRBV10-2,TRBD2,TGCGCCAGCAGGGAACCCTCTAGCGGGAAGGACGGGGAGCTGTTTTTT,CASREPSSGKDGELFF
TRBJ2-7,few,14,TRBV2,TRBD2,TGTGCCAGCAAGACTAGCGGGGGAACCTACGAGCAGTACTTC,CASKTSGGTYEQYF
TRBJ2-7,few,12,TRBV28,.,TGTGCCAGCAGGACCCACCCGTACGAGCAGTACTTC,CASRTHPYEQYF
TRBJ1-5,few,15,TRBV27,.,TGTGCCAGCAGAAGCAACAGGGATCGCAATCAGCCCCAGCATTTT,CASRSNRDRNQPQHF
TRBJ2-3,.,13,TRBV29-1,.,TGCAGCGTTGAAGTCCAGGGCACAGATACGCAGTATTTT,CSVEVQGTDTQYF
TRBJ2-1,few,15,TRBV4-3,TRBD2,TGCGCCAGCAGCCTCGGACTAGCGGGAAATAATGAGCAGTTCTTC,CASSLGLAGNNEQFF
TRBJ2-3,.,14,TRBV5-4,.,TGTGCCAGCAGCCCGAGGATTTTCCCAGATACGCAGTATTTT,CASSPRIFPDTQYF
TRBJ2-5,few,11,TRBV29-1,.,TGCAGCGCGGGACCTCAAGAGACCCAGTACTTC,CSAGPQETQYF
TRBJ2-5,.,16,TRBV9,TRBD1,TGTGCCAGCAGCGTAGGGTCGGCAGGGGGTAGAGAGACCCAGTACTTC,CASSVGSAGGRETQYF
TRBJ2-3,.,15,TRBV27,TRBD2,TGTGCCAGCAGAGAAACGGGGGGGTTCGGGGATACGCAGTATTTT,CASRETGGFGDTQYF
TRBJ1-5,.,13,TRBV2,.,TGTGCCAGCAAGACAGATAGCAATCAGCCCCAGCATTTT,CASKTDSNQPQHF
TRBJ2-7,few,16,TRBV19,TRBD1,TGTGCCAGTAGTATGACAGGGACCCGGAAACCCTACGAGCAGTACTTC,CASSMTGTRKPYEQYF
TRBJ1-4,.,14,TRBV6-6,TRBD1,TGTGCCAGCAGCACGGACAGGGGGCGTGAAAAACTGTTTTTT,CASSTDRGREKLFF
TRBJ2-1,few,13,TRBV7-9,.,TGTGCCAGCAGCTTAGGACCGGACAATGAGCAGTTCTTC,CASSLGPDNEQFF
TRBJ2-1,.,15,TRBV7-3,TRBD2,TGTGCCAGCAGCGACAGGACTAGCGGGGGAGATGAGCAGTTCTTC,CASSDRTSGGDEQFF
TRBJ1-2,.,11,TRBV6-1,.,TGTGCCAGCAGTGAAGCGGAGAGGACAGTCTTC,CASSEAERTVF
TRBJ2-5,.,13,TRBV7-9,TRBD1,TGTGCCAGCAGCTTAAACAGGGGGGAGACCCAGTACTTC,CASSLNRGETQYF
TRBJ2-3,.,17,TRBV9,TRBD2,TGTGCCAGCAGCTCCGGACTAGCGGGAGGAGACACAGATACGCAGTATTTT,CASSSGLAGGDTDTQYF
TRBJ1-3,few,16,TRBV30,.,TGTGCCTGGAGTGTGCGGGGGCCAAACTCTGGAAACACCATATATTTT,CAWSVRGPNSGNTIYF